This T cell receptor beta chain was profiled in a study of T cells in narcolepsy. Study findings and constraints: Blood of same and different patients, but not healthy controls, reportedly held recurring autoreactive clonotypes. Autoreactive HCRT-specific and TRIB2-specific clonotypes were marked in same-patient CSF-versus-blood CD4+ comparisons.

The V end lost 4 bases, the J end lost 5 bases, and 11 bases lay between the germline ends. This CDR3 has 13 amino acids. Germline-derived CDR1 and CDR2 are MNHNS and SASEGT. Libraries were prepared by immunoSEQ multiplex PCR; TCRdb keeps only in-frame clonotypes and omits some of them. Among about 25,000 clones, about 79% were seen once, and the ten largest hold 0.71%. This clone was observed a few times. Its specificity is not known. The sequencing input was CD45RA- memory CD4+ T cells from PBMCs. This chain uses TRBV6-1 with TRBJ1-1; D possibly corresponds to TRBD1 (6 bases). The sequence came from a human donor with narcolepsy. Written as DNA, the CDR3 is TGTGCCAGCAGTGCTGACAGGCGAACTGAAGCTTTCTTT. Encoded protein: CASSADRRTEAFF.